The next 16 T cell receptor beta chains were all read from a single sample in a study of blood T cell repertoires in COVID-19. Assay: immunoSEQ multiplex PCR; the TCRdb copy retains only in-frame clones and omits some. Of 65,000 to 80,000 clones in the sample, roughly four fifths were seen once. The specimen sequenced was peripheral blood. The source of these receptors is a human donor in a cohort sampled during active COVID-19.

The CDR3 sequence: CAISESTGQGHEQYF. The CDR3 bases are TGTGCCATCAGTGAATCCACGGGACAGGGACACGAGCAGTACTTC. The rearrangement joins TRBV10-3 to TRBJ2-7; 9 nucleotides agree with TRBD1. V gave up 3 bases and J gave up 5 bases; unmatched junction bases: 8. The germline V gene has CDR1 ENHRY and CDR2 SYGVKD. This CDR3 is built from 15 residues.

For the CDR3, the DNA is TGTGCCAGTAGTATAAAGGGAGGACCCCAGCATTTT. Translated: CASSIKGGPQHF. This chain links TRBV19 with TRBJ1-5; D call uncertain. The germline V and J ends were trimmed by 2 bases and 10 bases, with 9 bases remaining between them. This CDR3 region has 12 residues. CDR1 is LNHDA, CDR2 SQIVND, per germline (reference sequence).

The chain recombines TRBV27 with TRBJ2-3; no clear D gene. From germline, CDR1 is MNHEY and CDR2 SMNVEV (reference sequence). This CDR3 has 17 residues. Trimming took 7 bases from V and 2 from J, leaving 22 bases between them. This chain's CDR3 is CASIQLGRQRSTDTQYF. DNA of the CDR3: TGTGCCAGCATTCAATTGGGCCGCCAAAGATCCACAGATACGCAGTATTTT.

The chain combines TRBV10-3 with TRBJ2-2; D perhaps matches TRBD1 (6 bases). The CDR3 runs to 15 residues. Germline values: CDR1 ENHRY, CDR2 SYGVKD. V lost 2 bases to trimming and J lost 4 bases, with 11 bases between them. In DNA form, the CDR3 reads TGTGCCATCAGTGAGACAGGGAGAAGCACCGGGGAGCTGTTTTTT. Protein sequence: CAISETGRSTGELFF.

This chain links TRBV30 with TRBJ2-5; the match to TRBD2 covers 8 bases. This CDR3 contains 16 residues. Germline values: CDR1 GTSNPN, CDR2 SVGIG (reference sequence). Trimming took 3 bases from V and 5 from J; bases not matched to a gene: 14. The CDR3 spells CAWRGLIAGPRETQYF. The CDR3 coding sequence is TGTGCCTGGAGAGGTTTGATAGCGGGGCCCCGGGAGACCCAGTACTTC.

The rearrangement uses TRBV5-6 and TRBJ2-5; TRBD2 matches 13 bases. V lost 1 base, J lost 2 bases, and 8 bases stayed unmatched. CDR1 is SGHDT, CDR2 YYEEEE, per germline. The CDR3 spans 18 residues. The CDR3 sequence is CASSLFGTSGAQQETQYF. The CDR3 coding sequence is TGTGCCAGCAGCTTGTTTGGGACTAGCGGGGCCCAACAAGAGACCCAGTACTTC. Filled out from reference TRBV5-6 and TRBJ2-5, the complete variable domain reads DAGVTQSPTHLIKTRGQQVTLRCSPKSGHDTVSWYQQALGQGPQFIFQYYEEEERQRGNFPDRFSGHQFPNYSSELNVNALLLGDSALYLCASSLFGTSGAQQETQYFGPGTRLLVL.

J is TRBJ2-2 and V is TRBV19; perhaps TRBD2 as D (5 bases). Germline V gene lookup returns CDR1 LNHDA and CDR2 SQIVND (reference sequence). The CDR3 consists of 13 residues. Trimming removed 4 bases from V and 4 bases from J, with 7 bases in between. The CDR3 DNA is TGTGCCAGTAGTACCCGGGGCACCGGGGAGCTGTTTTTT. As protein: CASSTRGTGELFF. Variable domain in full (rest from reference TRBV19 and TRBJ2-2): DGGITQSPKYLFRKEGQNVTLSCEQNLNHDAMYWYRQDPGQGLRLIYYSQIVNDFQKGDIAEGYSVSREKKESFPLTVTSAQKNPTAFYLCASSTRGTGELFFGEGSRLTVL.

V usage is TRBV19 and J usage is TRBJ1-2; 7 bases align to TRBD1. The CDR3 has 16 amino acids. V gave up 5 bases and J gave up 4 bases; unmatched junction bases: 13. Germline lookup yields CDR1 LNHDA and CDR2 SQIVND (reference sequence). The CDR3 sequence: CASSSDRVPLPYGYTF. CDR3 in DNA: TGTGCCAGTAGTTCCGACAGGGTTCCTCTGCCCTATGGCTACACCTTC. Drawing the rest from reference TRBV19 and TRBJ1-2, the complete variable domain is DGGITQSPKYLFRKEGQNVTLSCEQNLNHDAMYWYRQDPGQGLRLIYYSQIVNDFQKGDIAEGYSVSREKKESFPLTVTSAQKNPTAFYLCASSSDRVPLPYGYTFGSGTRLTVV.

This clone appeared a single time. The CDR3 reads CASSQVPNTEAFF. CDR3 sequence (DNA): TGTGCCAGCTCCCAGGTTCCTAACACTGAAGCTTTCTTT. This chain connects TRBV14 to TRBJ1-1; D ambiguous. Per germline, CDR1 SGHDN and CDR2 FVKESK. The CDR3 covers 13 residues. V lost 8 bases and J lost 2, with 12 bases in between.

This clone was picked up a small number of times. CDR3: CASSLGIGTGSGYTF. The DNA of the CDR3 is TGTGCCAGCAGCTTGGGTATCGGGACAGGGAGCGGCTACACCTTC. The J gene is TRBJ1-2, the V gene TRBV7-2, with 9 bases identical to TRBD1. The ends lost 3 bases at V and 8 bases at J; junction bases unmatched: 10. From germline, CDR1 is SGHTA and CDR2 FQGNSA. This CDR3 region has 15 residues.

There are a few counts of this clone. This chain connects TRBV28 to TRBJ1-6; 12 nucleotides match TRBD1. Germline V gene lookup returns CDR1 MDHEN and CDR2 SYDVKM. The J segment lost 7 bases and the V segment lost 7 bases, leaving 11 bases of the junction unmatched. This CDR3 is 17 amino acids long. The CDR3 protein is CASTQAGTGGGNSPLHF. The CDR3, as DNA: TGTGCCAGCACCCAGGCCGGGACAGGGGGCGGGAATTCACCCCTCCACTTT.

The V call is TRBV28, the J call TRBJ2-5, with D possibly being TRBD2 (6 bases). Trimming cost V 11 bases and J 1 base, with 11 bases left between them. The germline V gene encodes CDR1 MDHEN and CDR2 SYDVKM. The CDR3 totals 12 residues. The CDR3 loop reads CAGRTGQETQYF. CDR3 sequence (DNA): TGTGCCGGGAGGACCGGCCAAGAGACCCAGTACTTC.

The chain carries TRBV3-1 (or the pseudogene TRBV3-2) and TRBJ2-7, with TRBD2 as a possible D gene (7 bases). The length of the CDR3 is 16 residues. CDR1 and CDR2 from the germline V gene are LGHDT and YNNKEL (reference sequence). Trimming removed 4 bases from V and 2 bases from J, with 18 bases in between. The CDR3 DNA sequence: TGTGCCAGCAGCCCCCTTCGAGGGGGGGAAACCTACGAGCAGTACTTC. This sequence encodes CASSPLRGGETYEQYF.

This chain uses TRBV3-1 (or the pseudogene TRBV3-2) with TRBJ2-7; D gene ambiguous. V was shortened by 3 bases and J by 7 bases, with 7 bases between the two germline ends. This CDR3 has 11 amino acids. From germline, CDR1 is LGHDT and CDR2 YNNKEL (reference sequence). In DNA form, the CDR3 reads TGTGCCAGCAGCCACGCGGTGGAGCAGTACTTC. Protein: CASSHAVEQYF.

CDR3 coding DNA: TGTGCCATCAGTGTTTCCAATTACGAGCAGTACTTC. Residues: CAISVSNYEQYF. The chain recombines TRBV10-3 with TRBJ2-7; no definite D call. Trimming removed 4 bases at V and 4 bases at J, with 8 bases between. The CDR3 loop spans 12 amino acids. Germline V CDR1 and CDR2: ENHRY, SYGVKD.

CDR3 loop: CASSPRGRGTNSPLHF. As DNA, the CDR3 is TGTGCCAGCAGCCCCCGTGGCAGGGGAACCAATTCACCCCTCCACTTT. The chain uses TRBV3-1 (or the pseudogene TRBV3-2) and TRBJ1-6, with D perhaps TRBD1 (6 bases). The germline V and J ends were trimmed by 4 bases and 7 bases, with 17 bases remaining between them. This CDR3 spans 16 amino acids. Germline loops: CDR1 LGHDT, CDR2 YNNKEL (reference sequence).